Presented here are 29 T cell receptor beta chains from one specimen sequenced in a study of blood T cell repertoires in COVID-19. Some clones are missing from TCRdb's copy, which holds only in-frame ones; the method was immunoSEQ multiplex PCR. This sample has about 30,000 clones, with roughly 80% found just once. Material for sequencing was peripheral blood. The receptors stem from a human donor in a cohort sampled during active COVID-19.

This chain connects TRBV19 to TRBJ2-7; 7 positions match TRBD2. The germline CDR1 and CDR2 sequences are LNHDA and SQIVND (reference sequence). The CDR3 sequence is 16 residues long. Germline trimming cut 6 bases from V and 2 bases from J; bases unmatched to any gene: 13. This CDR3 is CASSPGSRGVTYEQYF. In DNA, the CDR3 is TGTGCCAGTAGCCCCGGGTCCCGGGGGGTGACCTACGAGCAGTACTTC.

This clone was observed a single time. The chain combines TRBV4-3 with TRBJ2-7; D gene ambiguous. CDR3 length: 14 amino acids. CDR1 is LGHNA and CDR2 is YSLEER in the germline V gene. Deletions cut 0 bases from V and 4 bases from J, with 10 bases between. CDR3 protein: CASSQDRSKYEQYF. The CDR3 DNA reads TGCGCCAGCAGCCAAGATCGGTCAAAATACGAGCAGTACTTC.

The chain uses TRBV18 and TRBJ2-5; D gene uncertain. The CDR3 sequence is 13 residues long. With 1 base removed from V and 3 bases from J, the gap between germline ends came to 6 bases. Looked up from germline, CDR1 is KGHSH and CDR2 is LQKENI. CDR3 amino acids: CASSPRAEETQYF. CDR3 DNA sequence: TGTGCCAGCTCACCACGGGCTGAAGAGACCCAGTACTTC.

The table lists this clone with a few counts. In nucleotides, the CDR3 is TGTGCCAGCAGCGCCCGATACGACGGGACAGCGTTTTTTGAAGCTTTCTTT. It encodes CASSARYDGTAFFEAFF. The chain employs TRBV21-1 and TRBJ1-1; the table gives TRBD1 as D, unverified against the DNA. TRBV21-1 is deemed a pseudogene. CDR3 length: 17 residues.

The chain combines TRBV7-9 with TRBJ2-7; 9 bases line up with TRBD1. The CDR3 length is 15 residues. V lost 6 bases and J lost 1; bases outside the gene matches: 7. Germline V gene lookup returns CDR1 SEHNR and CDR2 FQNEAQ (reference sequence). The CDR3 nucleotides read TGTGCCAGCAGTTCGCACAGGGGGCCTTCCTACGAGCAGTACTTC. The encoded protein is CASSSHRGPSYEQYF. Full variable domain (remainder filled in from reference TRBV7-9 and TRBJ2-7): DTGVSQNPRHKITKRGQNVTFRCDPISEHNRLYWYRQTLGQGPEFLTYFQNEAQLEKSRLLSDRFSAERPKGSFSTLEIQRTEQGDSAMYLCASSSHRGPSYEQYFGPGTRLTVT.

The J gene is TRBJ2-1, the V gene TRBV28; the D is unclear. CDR3 length: 12 residues. The ends were cut back, 3 bases at V and 7 bases at J, with 7 bases in the middle. CDR1 is MDHEN, CDR2 SYDVKM, per germline. The CDR3 DNA follows: TGTGCCAGCAGTTTCCTAGTAAATGAGCAGTTCTTC. The encoded protein is CASSFLVNEQFF.

The V call is TRBV6-5, the J call TRBJ1-6; D is perhaps TRBD1 (5 bases). The CDR3 contains 15 residues. Germline loops: CDR1 MNHEY, CDR2 SVGAGI. V gave up 5 bases and J gave up 0 bases, with 8 bases separating them. The CDR3 loop reads CASSLDSSYNSPLHF. The DNA for the CDR3 is TGTGCCAGCAGTCTAGACAGCTCCTATAATTCACCCCTCCACTTT.

The chain links TRBV5-1 to TRBJ2-1; possible D gene TRBD2, 5 bases. Per germline, CDR1 SGHRS and CDR2 YFSETQ. The length of the CDR3 is 15 residues. With 0 bases removed from V and 0 bases from J, the gap between germline ends came to 7 bases. The chain's CDR3 is CASSLGTSSYNEQFF. For the CDR3, the DNA is TGCGCCAGCAGCTTGGGAACTAGCTCCTACAATGAGCAGTTCTTC.

J is TRBJ2-1 and V is TRBV19; 14 nucleotides match TRBD2. Per the germline V gene, CDR1 is LNHDA and CDR2 is SQIVND (reference sequence). The CDR3 is 14 amino acids. After removal of 10 bases from V and 10 bases from J, the junction contained 9 bases not matched to a gene. CDR3 loop: CATSGLAGVKEQFF. The CDR3 DNA is TGTGCCACCTCGGGACTAGCGGGAGTTAAGGAGCAGTTCTTC.

The rearrangement joins TRBV7-9 to TRBJ2-3, with D perhaps matching TRBD2 (5 bases). The CDR3 length is 15 residues. Germline V gives CDR1 SEHNR, CDR2 FQNEAQ (reference sequence). The ends were cut back, 7 bases at V and 2 bases at J, with 16 bases in the middle. CDR3 nucleotide sequence: TGTGCCAGCACCCGATGGGTGGGAGACACAGATACGCAGTATTTT. Translated, it gives CASTRWVGDTDTQYF.

The genes are TRBV19 and TRBJ1-1; 11 bases align to TRBD1. This CDR3 is built from 15 residues. Trimming cost V 8 bases and J 5 bases; bases outside gene matches: 10. In germline, CDR1 is LNHDA, CDR2 SQIVND (reference sequence). CDR3 DNA sequence: TGTGCCAGTCAGGGGACAGGGGGGATTGTAACTGAAGCTTTCTTT. Amino acids: CASQGTGGIVTEAFF.

The rearrangement uses TRBV11-1 and TRBJ2-1; weak D call: TRBD2 (6 bases). This CDR3 spans 16 amino acids. Trimming took 1 base from V and 11 from J, leaving 21 bases between them. Germline V CDR1 and CDR2: SGHAT, FQDESV (reference sequence). The CDR3 loop reads CASSLEGAGPAQKQFF. The CDR3 nucleotides are TGTGCCAGCAGCTTAGAAGGCGCGGGACCAGCTCAGAAGCAGTTCTTC.

This rearrangement joins TRBV7-9 to TRBJ2-1, with a weak D call TRBD1 (6 bases). V was pared by 4 bases and J by 5 bases, with 12 bases between. CDR1 and CDR2 (germline): SEHNR, FQNEAQ (reference sequence). The CDR3 loop spans 14 amino acids. The CDR3 nucleotides are TGTGCCAGCAGCTCATGGACAGTTGACAATGAGCAGTTCTTC. Protein: CASSSWTVDNEQFF.

The gene calls are TRBV29-1 and TRBJ2-3; D gene uncertain. The CDR3 is made up of 12 amino acids. Germline V gene lookup returns CDR1 SQVTM and CDR2 ANQGSEA. V dropped 3 bases and J dropped 0 bases, with 4 bases sitting between them. CDR3 DNA sequence: TGCAGCGTTGACTTTAGCACAGATACGCAGTATTTT. This gives the protein CSVDFSTDTQYF.

This chain connects TRBV19 to TRBJ2-3; TRBD2 agrees at 9 bases. CDR3 length equals 15 residues. The junction had 3 bases not matched to a gene; V was cut back by 2 bases and J by 3 bases. Germline V gene data show CDR1 as LNHDA and CDR2 as SQIVND (reference sequence). CDR3 sequence: CASSILAGLTDTQYF. The CDR3 DNA reads TGTGCCAGTAGTATACTAGCGGGGCTAACAGATACGCAGTATTTT.

The rearrangement uses TRBV18 and TRBJ1-3; D not resolved. The CDR3 spans 16 residues. From germline, CDR1 is KGHSH and CDR2 LQKENI. Trimming left V 3 bases short and J 4 bases short, with 16 bases between. CDR3 region: CASSPGDPKKGNTIYF. DNA of the CDR3: TGTGCCAGCTCACCCGGAGACCCCAAGAAAGGAAACACCATATATTTT.

This chain uses TRBV27 with TRBJ1-1, with 8 nucleotides matching TRBD1. Germline-derived CDR1 and CDR2 are MNHEY and SMNVEV (reference sequence). The CDR3 runs 15 residues. Unmatched junction bases numbered 5, after V lost 5 bases and J lost 0 bases. CDR3 sequence: CASSRDRTLNTEAFF. CDR3 sequence (DNA): TGTGCCAGCAGTCGGGACAGGACTTTGAACACTGAAGCTTTCTTT.

The CDR3 sequence: CASSSSPGNNEQFF. The CDR3, as DNA: TGTGCCAGCAGCTCGAGCCCGGGAAACAATGAGCAGTTCTTC. This rearrangement joins TRBV9 to TRBJ2-1; D might be TRBD2 (5 bases). V gave up 4 bases and J gave up 5 bases, with 13 bases separating them. This CDR3 is 14 amino acids long. CDR1 and CDR2 (germline): SGDLS, YYNGEE.

This clone appeared a single time. This chain connects TRBV29-1 to TRBJ2-2; D perhaps matches TRBD2 (5 bases). The CDR3 is 11 amino acids. Germline V gives CDR1 SQVTM, CDR2 ANQGSEA. V lost 7 bases and J 6 bases, leaving 9 bases between the germline ends. DNA for the CDR3: TGCAGCGGCGGGCTGGCCGGGGAGCTGTTTTTT. Protein product: CSGGLAGELFF.

The J gene is TRBJ2-3, the V gene TRBV6-6; the D gene is possibly TRBD2 (6 bases). The CDR3 covers 15 residues. Trimming shortened V by 5 bases and J by 0 bases, and 12 bases separated the two germline ends. Germline loops: CDR1 MNHNY, CDR2 SVGAGI (reference sequence). The CDR3 region is CASSLTSLSTDTQYF. CDR3 bases: TGTGCCAGCAGTCTCACTAGCCTCAGCACAGATACGCAGTATTTT.

V gene TRBV27 combines with J gene TRBJ1-1; possible D gene TRBD1, 6 bases. Between the trimmed V and J ends, which lost 4 bases and 4 bases, there was a span of 22 bases. Germline V gives CDR1 MNHEY, CDR2 SMNVEV (reference sequence). CDR3 length equals 17 residues. CDR3 sequence: CASSSGPLGGRITEAFF. The CDR3 nucleotides read TGTGCCAGCAGTTCCGGACCCCTCGGGGGGCGAATCACTGAAGCTTTCTTT.

V is TRBV27 and J is TRBJ2-3, with 10 nucleotides matching TRBD2. CDR1 is MNHEY, CDR2 SMNVEV, per germline (reference sequence). The CDR3 runs to 15 residues. Trimming removed 0 bases from V and 6 bases from J; junction bases left unmatched: 3. The CDR3 loop is CASSLSAGGPDTQYF. The CDR3 nucleotides are TGTGCCAGCAGTTTATCAGCGGGGGGGCCCGATACGCAGTATTTT.

The J gene is TRBJ2-1, the V gene TRBV7-9; 11 bases line up with TRBD2. CDR3 length: 14 residues. Trimming removed 1 base from V and 9 bases from J; junction bases left unmatched: 2. Germline CDR1 is SEHNR and CDR2 is FQNEAQ (reference sequence). This CDR3 reads CASSLELAGVEQFF. The CDR3 nucleotides are TGTGCCAGCAGCTTAGAACTAGCGGGAGTTGAGCAGTTCTTC.

The J gene is TRBJ2-3, the V gene TRBV7-7, with D unclear. Germline V lookup: CDR1 SSHAT, CDR2 FNYEAQ (reference sequence). V shed 6 bases and J shed 4 bases, with 29 bases lying between them. The CDR3 runs 19 residues. In DNA form, the CDR3 reads TGTGCCAGCAGTTGTTCAGTGGGCTTCGACCCTAACACGCCAGATACGCAGTATTTT. This codes for CASSCSVGFDPNTPDTQYF.

The genes are TRBV4-1 and TRBJ2-7; tentatively, D is TRBD2 (7 bases). CDR3 size: 14 residues. V gave up 1 base and J gave up 2 bases, with 9 bases separating them. Germline V gene data show CDR1 as MGHRA and CDR2 as YSYEKL. This chain's CDR3 is CASSQGGGAYEQYF. CDR3 nucleotide sequence: TGCGCCAGCAGCCAAGGAGGGGGGGCCTACGAGCAGTACTTC.

CDR3 sequence (DNA): TGTGCCAGCAGTTCGGTGTTAGGGACTAGCGGGTCCCTCGCAGATACGCAGTATTTT. Residues: CASSSVLGTSGSLADTQYF. The V and J genes are TRBV28 and TRBJ2-3; 12 nucleotides line up with TRBD2. This CDR3 spans 19 amino acids. J was trimmed by 4 bases and V by 4 bases; bases with no gene match: 15. Germline V CDR1 and CDR2: MDHEN, SYDVKM.

The chain carries TRBV19 and TRBJ2-5; weak D call: TRBD1 (6 bases). Germline CDR1 reads LNHDA; CDR2 reads SQIVND (reference sequence). V was shortened by 7 bases and J by 1 base, with 13 bases between the two germline ends. This CDR3 contains 14 residues. Here the CDR3 DNA reads TGTGCCAGTACAAACCGGGACACCCAAGAGACCCAGTACTTC. Translating gives CASTNRDTQETQYF.

This clone has a single count. The gene calls are TRBV5-1 and TRBJ2-1, with TRBD2 matching over 11 bases. This CDR3 spans 17 amino acids. V shed 1 base, J shed 8 bases, and the junction held 11 bases outside the gene matches. Per germline, CDR1 SGHRS and CDR2 YFSETQ. The CDR3 sequence: CASSLTSGRGVDYEQFF. In DNA, the CDR3 is TGCGCCAGCAGCTTGACTAGCGGGAGAGGCGTCGATTATGAGCAGTTCTTC.

This clone was recorded only once. This chain joins TRBV11-2 and TRBJ2-1; tentatively, D is TRBD2 (6 bases). V lost 5 bases and J 0 bases, leaving 17 bases between the germline ends. Germline lookup yields CDR1 SGHAT and CDR2 FQNNGV. The CDR3 is 17 residues long. The CDR3 loop reads CASSNHRGTSSYNEQFF. For the CDR3, the DNA is TGTGCCAGCAGCAACCATCGCGGGACCAGCTCCTACAATGAGCAGTTCTTC.